This T cell receptor (beta chain) was documented in a study of identical twins. Between the trimmed V and J ends, which lost 0 bases and 5 bases, there was a span of 9 bases. CDR3 length equals 14 residues. Germline lookup yields CDR1 LGHNA and CDR2 YNFKEQ. Study outcomes and limitations: For out-of-frame alpha sequences shared by twins, low generation probability was in excess.

This clonotype was picked up a small number of times. What it recognizes is unknown. A universal primer site was added by template switching, and unique molecular identifiers were carried by the cDNA. One entry per CDR3 protein, called by TCRdb with MiXCR from the 5' RACE reads. The sample has 1.5 million or so distinct CDR3 sequences, less than 40% seen once. This clonotype originated in a newborn girl in good health. Material: cord blood. The genes are TRBV4-2 and TRBJ2-3, with TRBD2 as a possible D gene (5 bases). This chain's CDR3 is CASSQESSGDTQYF. In DNA form, the CDR3 reads TGTGCCAGCAGCCAAGAGTCGAGCGGAGATACGCAGTATTTT.